Given below is one T cell receptor beta chain in context. What it binds is not known. The entry originates in a study of OX40 agonist ivuxolimab in advanced cancers. Overall study: An anti-OX40 (CD134) antibody with agonistic activity, ivuxolimab, was administered to patients. Partial responses, seen in three patients, involved one hepatocellular carcinoma and two cutaneous melanomas. Findings and limits, study-wide: At 0.1 to 3.0 mg/kg, CD4+ and CD8+ blood T cells expanded clonally by week 6.

Assay: immunoSEQ multiplex PCR; the TCRdb copy retains only in-frame clones and omits some. The repertoire holds around 100,000 clones, around nine tenths seen once, with 2.6% in the top ten. The CDR3 is 11 amino acids. V was pared by 0 bases and J by 10 bases, with 5 bases between. Germline V gene lookup returns CDR1 SGHRS and CDR2 YFSETQ. Baseline was the first blood sampling point, followed by cycle 4 day 1 and cycle 7 day 1. This clonotype was sampled from an adult with an advanced solid tumor such as melanoma, head and neck, liver or kidney cancer. The chain combines TRBV5-1 with TRBJ2-1; possible D gene TRBD2, 5 bases. The sequences come from CD4+ or CD8+ T cells sorted from blood, collected in a trial of the OX40 agonist ivuxolimab. CDR3 residues: CASSLEREQFF. CDR3 in DNA: TGCGCCAGCAGCTTGGAGCGGGAGCAGTTCTTC.